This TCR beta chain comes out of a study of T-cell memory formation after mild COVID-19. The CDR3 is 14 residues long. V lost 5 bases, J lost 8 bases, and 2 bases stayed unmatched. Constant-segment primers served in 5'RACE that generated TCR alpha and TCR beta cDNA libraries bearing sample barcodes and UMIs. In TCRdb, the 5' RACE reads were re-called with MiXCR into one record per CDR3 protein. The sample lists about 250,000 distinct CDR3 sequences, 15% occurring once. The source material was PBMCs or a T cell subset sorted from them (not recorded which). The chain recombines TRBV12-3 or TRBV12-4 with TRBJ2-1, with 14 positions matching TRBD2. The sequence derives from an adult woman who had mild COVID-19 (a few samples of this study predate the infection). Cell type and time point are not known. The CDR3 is CASSGTSGGYEQFF. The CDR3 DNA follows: TGTGCCAGCAGTGGGACTAGCGGGGGTTATGAGCAGTTCTTC.